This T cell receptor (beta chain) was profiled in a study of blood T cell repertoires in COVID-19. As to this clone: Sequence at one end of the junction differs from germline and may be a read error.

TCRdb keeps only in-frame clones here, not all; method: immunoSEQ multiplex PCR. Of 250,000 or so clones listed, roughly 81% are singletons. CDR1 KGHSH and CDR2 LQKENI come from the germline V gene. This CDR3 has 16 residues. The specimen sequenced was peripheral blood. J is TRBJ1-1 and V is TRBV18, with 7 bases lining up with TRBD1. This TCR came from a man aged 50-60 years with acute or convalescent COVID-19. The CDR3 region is CASSPQGRGMNTEAFF. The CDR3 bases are TGTGCCAGCTCTCCACAGGGGAGGGGAATGAACACTGAAGCTTTCTTT.